This T cell receptor (beta chain) was recovered during a study of PD-1 blockade in classical Hodgkin lymphoma. Study outcomes and limitations: Baseline diversity resembling that of newly diagnosed patients was seen in complete responders. By C4D1, diversity of CD4+ TCRs had risen significantly, whereas that of CD8+ TCRs had not.

Concerning this clone: Its antigen is not known.

Produced via immunoSEQ multiplex PCR; TCRdb's table is partial and in-frame only. This table holds about 24,000 clones, about 86% found once. Time point given: cycle 4 day 1 (C4D1), after five to seven weeks of nivolumab. Every one of the patients relapsed after autologous stem cell transplantation (brentuximab vedotin exposure was variable). The best responses consisted of complete response, partial response or progressive disease. In germline, CDR1 is SGHVS, CDR2 FNYEAQ. The CDR3 is 15 residues long. The J segment lost 5 bases and the V segment lost 5 bases, leaving 10 bases of the junction unmatched.

The receptor's source is a human donor with classical Hodgkin lymphoma. The material sequenced was peripheral blood mononuclear cells (PBMCs), taken before the fourth cycle of nivolumab. The chain links TRBV7-6 to TRBJ2-7, with 9 nucleotides matching TRBD1. The CDR3 DNA follows: TGTGCCAGCAGCCCCGGGACAGGGCCCTATCACGAGCAGTACTTC. It encodes CASSPGTGPYHEQYF.